These T cell receptor beta chains were read from a single sample in a study of shared clonotypes between healthy human individuals. Method: immunoSEQ multiplex PCR; TCRdb's copy keeps in-frame clones and lacks some. The sample has roughly 1.5 million clones, 98% seen once. Sequencing input: naive CD4+ T cells sorted from blood. The origin of the receptors is a man aged 30-40 years in good health. CDR3s include the opening cysteine and the closing phenylalanine or tryptophan. Each record gives: V gene, CDR3 length, J gene, CDR3 protein.

TRBV6-1	13	TRBJ2-3	CASSAGYTDTQYF
TRBV7-3	15	TRBJ2-1	CASSLTRSSYNEQFF
TRBV27	18	TRBJ1-5	CASSPLSRGGSGNQPQHF
TRBV14	15	TRBJ2-7	CASSPVDVGRGEQYF
TRBV27	21	TRBJ2-1	CASSLVRTRQGRLAGGNEQFF
TRBV18	14	TRBJ2-1	CASSPFAPINEQFF
TRBV23-1	14	TRBJ2-5	CASSQRDRVKTQYF
TRBV10-3	16	TRBJ2-1	CAISESQSPTYNEQFF
TRBV2	14	TRBJ1-1	CASSIAGGTTEAFF
TRBV11-2	16	TRBJ2-1	CASSPRQLSSYNEQFF
TRBV25-1	16	TRBJ1-2	CASSETGTGSSRGYTF
TRBV28	13	TRBJ2-7	CASNVRGINEQYF
TRBV4-2	16	TRBJ1-3	CASSQVDRSSGNTIYF
TRBV7-2	17	TRBJ2-7	CASSLGGTSGTSYEQYF